The clone carrying this TCR beta chain has only one observation. A far bigger clonotype differs at one base, so this is likely a read error. This entry is derived from a study of blood T cell repertoires in COVID-19. At the level of the study: The origin of the acute and convalescent COVID-19 samples was the United States, Italy and Spain.

Patients at the Seattle site were enrolled during active infection and followed longitudinally. Repertoires were generated with immunoSEQ multiplex PCR, while TCRdb's copy carries only in-frame clones and drops some. The data show around 320,000 clones, roughly 90% seen once. With 7 bases clipped from V and 2 bases from J, the junction kept 3 bases outside the gene matches. Germline V gene lookup returns CDR1 SNHLY and CDR2 FYNNEI. The CDR3 consists of 13 residues. The clonotype comes from a young woman with COVID-19, enrolled during active disease. The sequenced sample was peripheral blood. This sequence joins TRBV2 and TRBJ1-2; the match to TRBD1 covers 8 bases. This CDR3 is CASTRDRNYGYTF. The CDR3 bases are TGTGCCAGCACCCGGGACAGGAACTATGGCTACACCTTC.